A single sample gave rise to the 18 T cell receptor beta chains below, sequenced in a study of T cell repertoires in cytomegalovirus infection. These receptors' antigens are unknown. TCRdb recomputed calls from the reads with MiXCR, one row per CDR3 protein. The sample has around 71,000 distinct CDR3 sequences, 20% seen once. Sample: CD8+ T cells from cultured PBMCs, taken from culture after CMV antigen stimulation. All receptors come from a human donor in good health (CMV status not recorded). Some clones in this sample may be carry-over from other donors' samples.

The V and J genes are TRBV27 and TRBJ2-3; 8 bases are shared with TRBD1. The CDR3 contains 14 residues. The germline gives CDR1 MNHEY, CDR2 SMNVEV (reference sequence). Trimming removed 5 bases from V and 4 bases from J; junction bases left unmatched: 5. The CDR3 loop reads CASSTGQVPDTQYF. The CDR3 coding sequence is TGTGCCAGCAGTACGGGACAGGTTCCAGATACGCAGTATTTT.

The rearrangement joins TRBV29-1 to TRBJ2-7; 11 bases are a match to TRBD1. Trimming cost V 4 bases and J 7 bases; bases outside gene matches: 9. The CDR3 spans 14 residues. Germline V gene data show CDR1 as SQVTM and CDR2 as ANQGSEA. The CDR3 loop is CSVASGGQGVEQYF. The CDR3 bases are TGCAGCGTTGCAAGTGGGGGACAGGGGGTAGAGCAGTACTTC.

This clonotype was detected a few times. The chain couples TRBV7-2 to TRBJ1-1; 7 positions match TRBD1. Trimming removed 5 bases from V and 1 base from J; junction bases left unmatched: 10. Germline CDR1 is SGHTA and CDR2 is FQGNSA. The CDR3 runs 16 residues. Written as DNA, the CDR3 is TGTGCCAGCAGCCCCCGGACAGAGGGGGCGAACACTGAAGCTTTCTTT. Its protein is CASSPRTEGANTEAFF. Combining the CDR3 with reference TRBV7-2 and TRBJ1-1 gives the whole variable domain GAGVSQSPSNKVTEKGKDVELRCDPISGHTALYWYRQSLGQGLEFLIYFQGNSAPDKSGLPSDRFSAERTGGSVSTLTIQRTQQEDSAVYLCASSPRTEGANTEAFFGQGTRLTVV.

The V and J genes are TRBV6-5 and TRBJ1-4; a possible D gene is TRBD1 (6 bases). CDR1 and CDR2 from the germline V gene are MNHEY and SVGAGI. V was trimmed by 5 bases and J by 4 bases, leaving 11 bases between them. This CDR3 has 14 amino acids. CDR3 DNA sequence: TGTGCCAGCAGTCTACAGGGCCTTAATGAAAAACTGTTTTTT. Translation: CASSLQGLNEKLFF.

The chain carries TRBV7-2 and TRBJ2-1; no clear D. Germline V gene data show CDR1 as SGHTA and CDR2 as FQGNSA. CDR3 size: 14 residues. V was trimmed by 5 bases and J by 0 bases, leaving 8 bases between them. The CDR3 here is CASSPNYSYNEQFF. The CDR3 DNA sequence: TGTGCCAGCAGCCCTAACTACTCCTACAATGAGCAGTTCTTC.

The chain links TRBV12-3 or TRBV12-4 to TRBJ1-2; perhaps TRBD1 as D (6 bases). The CDR3 spans 11 residues. The V gene lost 9 bases and the J gene lost 6 bases, with 11 bases spanning the gap. CDR3 residues: CASRTGHGYTF. The CDR3 coding sequence is TGTGCCAGTAGAACAGGGCATGGCTACACCTTC.

The V and J genes are TRBV7-2 and TRBJ2-7, with TRBD2 identical over 13 bases. J was trimmed by 1 base and V by 1 base; bases with no gene match: 1. Germline V lookup: CDR1 SGHTA, CDR2 FQGNSA. This CDR3 has 16 amino acids. The CDR3 nucleotides are TGTGCCAGCAGCTTAGAACTAGCGGGGGGGTCCTACGAGCAGTACTTC. This codes for CASSLELAGGSYEQYF.

This clonotype has only a few counts. The gene calls are TRBV7-9 and TRBJ1-4, with D unclear. CDR3 length: 15 amino acids. V gave up 2 bases and J gave up 7 bases, with 14 bases separating them. The germline CDR1 and CDR2 sequences are SEHNR and FQNEAQ (reference sequence). The CDR3 here is CASSLSWGFSEKLFF. The CDR3 nucleotides read TGTGCCAGCAGCTTAAGCTGGGGATTCAGTGAAAAACTGTTTTTT.

This clonotype turned up a few times. V gene TRBV7-9 combines with J gene TRBJ2-2; D is ambiguous. The CDR3 has 15 residues. The V gene's germline CDR1 is SEHNR and CDR2 FQNEAQ (reference sequence). V was pared by 5 bases and J by 1 base, with 11 bases between. The CDR3 nucleotides are TGTGCCAGCAGCCCCCCTGACGGGAACACCGGGGAGCTGTTTTTT. Its protein product is CASSPPDGNTGELFF.

This clonotype was seen at least ten times. V usage is TRBV7-8 and J usage is TRBJ2-7; D might be TRBD1 (8 bases). V was trimmed by 5 bases and J by 5 bases, leaving 16 bases between them. CDR1 is SGHVS, CDR2 FQNEAQ, per germline. The CDR3 has 14 residues. The CDR3 DNA reads as TGTGCCAGCAGCCCTTGGACAGGGAGGGACGAGCAGTACTTC. As protein: CASSPWTGRDEQYF.

In this sample, this clonotype turned up a few times. The V gene is TRBV27, the J gene TRBJ1-1; a possible D gene is TRBD1 (5 bases). Germline values: CDR1 MNHEY, CDR2 SMNVEV (reference sequence). The CDR3 spans 17 residues. V was pared by 3 bases and J by 2 bases, with 19 bases between. The chain's CDR3 is CASSLIGTLRANTEAFF. As DNA, the CDR3 is TGTGCCAGCAGTTTGATCGGGACCTTAAGGGCCAACACTGAAGCTTTCTTT.

This chain uses TRBV6-2 or TRBV6-3 with TRBJ2-5, with a tentative D call TRBD2 (6 bases). This CDR3 is 15 amino acids long. The germline V gene encodes CDR1 MNHEY and CDR2 SVGEGT. The V end was cut by 6 bases, the J end by 0 bases, with 14 bases between. Here the CDR3 DNA reads TGTGCCAGCAGCCCTTCGGCGGGGTACCAAGAGACCCAGTACTTC. As protein: CASSPSAGYQETQYF.

This clonotype was seen a handful of times. This chain links TRBV7-2 with TRBJ2-3; D is possibly TRBD1 or TRBD2 (6 bases each). Between the trimmed V and J ends, which lost 3 bases and 3 bases, there was a span of 22 bases. The CDR3 length is 18 residues. Germline V gene sequence: CDR1 SGHTA, CDR2 FQGNSA. The CDR3 reads CASSFLGASGGVTDTQYF. Here the CDR3 DNA reads TGTGCCAGCAGCTTCTTGGGGGCCTCGGGCGGGGTAACAGATACGCAGTATTTT.

The rearrangement uses TRBV6-5 and TRBJ2-7, with D possibly called TRBD1 or TRBD2 (5 bases each). Germline V gives CDR1 MNHEY, CDR2 SVGAGI. The CDR3 has 15 residues. The germline V and J ends were trimmed by 0 bases and 4 bases, with 13 bases remaining between them. This CDR3 is CASSYSGARLYEQYF. In DNA, the CDR3 is TGTGCCAGCAGTTACTCAGGGGCGCGACTATACGAGCAGTACTTC.

A few counts support this clonotype. This chain links TRBV28 with TRBJ2-7, with 12 bases identical to TRBD2. The CDR3 sequence is 15 residues long. V lost 6 bases to trimming and J lost 4 bases; unmatched junction nucleotides: 7. The germline gives CDR1 MDHEN, CDR2 SYDVKM. CDR3 nucleotides: TGTGCCAGCAGATTACTAGCGGGGGGAATATACGAGCAGTACTTC. Translating it yields CASRLLAGGIYEQYF.

This chain links TRBV7-6 with TRBJ1-2, with TRBD1 matching over 7 bases. Trimming at V came to 5 bases and at J to 8 bases, leaving 11 bases not matched to a gene. Germline lookup yields CDR1 SGHVS and CDR2 FNYEAQ. This CDR3 is built from 14 residues. The CDR3: CASSEDRVYEGYTF. CDR3 DNA sequence: TGTGCCAGCAGCGAAGACAGGGTCTACGAAGGCTACACCTTC.

This clonotype was observed a few times. V usage is TRBV7-2 and J usage is TRBJ2-1; 9 positions match TRBD1. The J segment lost 5 bases and the V segment lost 4 bases, leaving 6 bases of the junction unmatched. CDR1 and CDR2 (germline): SGHTA, FQGNSA. This CDR3 has 15 amino acids. This CDR3 reads CASSSWTGVNNEQFF. The DNA of the CDR3 is TGTGCCAGCAGCTCATGGACAGGGGTGAACAATGAGCAGTTCTTC.

The CDR3 loop is CASKGTVYGYTF. CDR3 coding DNA: TGTGCCAGCAAAGGGACAGTCTATGGCTACACCTTC. The rearrangement uses TRBV6-6 and TRBJ1-2; 7 bases map to TRBD1. With 7 bases clipped from V and 4 bases from J, the junction kept 3 bases outside the gene matches. This CDR3 spans 12 amino acids. Per the germline V gene, CDR1 is MNHNY and CDR2 is SVGAGI (reference sequence).